This T cell receptor beta chain was obtained from a study of blood T cell repertoires in COVID-19. Study information: The study drew acute and convalescent COVID-19 samples from the United States, Italy and Spain.

Germline V gene lookup returns CDR1 SGHNT and CDR2 YYREEE (reference sequence). The CDR3 is 16 residues long. The germline V and J ends were trimmed by 1 base and 1 base, with 14 bases remaining between them. Profiling relied on immunoSEQ multiplex PCR, and the TCRdb table lists in-frame clones only, not all of them. The sample yields 87,000 or so clones, around 83% seen once. The TCR sequence derives from a woman between 65 and 79 years old with acute or convalescent COVID-19. The sample consisted of peripheral blood. This rearrangement joins TRBV5-4 to TRBJ1-1; D may be TRBD1 (6 bases). CDR3 in amino acids: CASSLTSGHPNTEAFF. The CDR3 DNA sequence: TGTGCCAGCAGCTTGACCTCGGGACACCCGAACACTGAAGCTTTCTTT.